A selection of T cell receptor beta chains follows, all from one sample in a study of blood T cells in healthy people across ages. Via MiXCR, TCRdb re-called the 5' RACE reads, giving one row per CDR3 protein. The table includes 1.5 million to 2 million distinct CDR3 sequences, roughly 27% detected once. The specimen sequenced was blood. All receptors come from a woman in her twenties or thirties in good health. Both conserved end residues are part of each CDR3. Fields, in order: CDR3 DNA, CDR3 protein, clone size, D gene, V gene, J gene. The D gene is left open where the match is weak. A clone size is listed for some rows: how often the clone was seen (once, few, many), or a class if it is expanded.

TGCAGCGTTAGCGGGCCCGGCTCCTGCAATGAGCAGTTCTTC	CSVSGPGSCNEQFF	NA	NA	TRBV29-1	TRBJ2-1
TGTGCCATCAGTGAGAAGACAGGGGTCGGCTACGAGCAGTACTTC	CAISEKTGVGYEQYF	NA	TRBD1	TRBV10-3	TRBJ2-7
TGCAGTGCTAGGGTCGCTAGCGGGGGGGGGTACGAGCAGTACTTC	CSARVASGGGYEQYF	NA	TRBD2	TRBV20-1	TRBJ2-7
TGTGCCAGCAGATTGGCCCCGAGCCTCAATCAGCCCCAGCATTTT	CASRLAPSLNQPQHF	few	NA	TRBV5-5	TRBJ1-5
TGTAGCGCCGGGGGCAGGAGCACAGATACGCAGTATTTT	CSAGGRSTDTQYF	NA	NA	TRBV29-1	TRBJ2-3
TGTGCCAGCAGCTCGACAGAAAACACCATATATTTT	CASSSTENTIYF	NA	NA	TRBV11-2	TRBJ1-3
TGTGCCAGCAGCTTGGGGGGTTCCCTGTCGGACGAGCAGTACTTC	CASSLGGSLSDEQYF	few	NA	TRBV6-5	TRBJ2-7
TGTGCCAGCAGTGAGGAAGTAGCTGGTGAGCAGTTCTTC	CASSEEVAGEQFF	few	NA	TRBV2	TRBJ2-1
TGCGCCAGCAGCCGCCAGGACCTCTCACCGGCCCGGGAGCGGTTTTTT	CASSRQDLSPARERFF	NA	NA	TRBV5-1	TRBJ2-2
TGCAGTGCCCGCAGGGTGGGGACGACTTTATCCTTACCCAGCAATGAGCAGTTCTTC	CSARRVGTTLSLPSNEQFF	few	NA	TRBV20-1	TRBJ2-1
TGTGCCAGCCTGGGGAGGGACCTACTCCCAACTGGGGCCAACGTCCTGACTTTC	CASLGRDLLPTGANVLTF	NA	TRBD2	TRBV28	TRBJ2-6
TGCGCCAGTAGTCCTGTAACCGGGGAGCTGTTTTTT	CASSPVTGELFF	NA	NA	TRBV10-2	TRBJ2-2
TGTGCCAGCAGCTTAGCGGCGGGAGTGGGTGGTGAGCAGTTCTTC	CASSLAAGVGGEQFF	NA	TRBD2	TRBV7-6	TRBJ2-1
TGTGCCAGCAGTGAATCGGTCTTCGGGGGTCCCTACAATGAGCAGTTCTTC	CASSESVFGGPYNEQFF	few	NA	TRBV25-1	TRBJ2-1
TGCGCCAGCAGCTCCCACTTGACTAGCGGGAGTGCAGTGCGGGGTGAGCAGTTCTTC	CASSSHLTSGSAVRGEQFF	NA	TRBD2	TRBV5-1	TRBJ2-1
TGTGCCAGTTCGCGCTACTTCGCCTCCTACGAGCAGTACTTC	CASSRYFASYEQYF	NA	NA	TRBV12-3/TRBV12-4	TRBJ2-7